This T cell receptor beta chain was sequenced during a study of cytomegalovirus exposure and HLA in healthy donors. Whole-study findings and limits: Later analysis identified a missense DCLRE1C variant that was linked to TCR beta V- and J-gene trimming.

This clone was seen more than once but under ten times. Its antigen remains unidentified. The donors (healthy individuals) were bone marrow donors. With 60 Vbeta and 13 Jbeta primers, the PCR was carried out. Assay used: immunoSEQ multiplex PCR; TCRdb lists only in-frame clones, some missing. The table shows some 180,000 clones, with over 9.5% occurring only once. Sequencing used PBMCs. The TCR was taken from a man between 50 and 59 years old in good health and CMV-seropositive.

The CDR3 bases are TGTGCCAGCAGTTTACTGGACAGAGGGTCACCCCTCCACTTT. It codes for CASSLLDRGSPLHF. V is TRBV27 and J is TRBJ1-6; possibly TRBD1 for D (6 bases). CDR3 length equals 14 residues. CDR1 MNHEY and CDR2 SMNVEV come from the germline V gene (reference sequence). The germline V and J ends were trimmed by 2 bases and 10 bases, with 12 bases remaining between them.